This section outlines one T cell receptor (beta chain) sequence together with its context. As yet, its antigen is unknown. The sample originates from a study of cytomegalovirus exposure and HLA in healthy donors. Study-wide findings and caveats: In a later analysis, productive TCRs from donors in an Asian-associated ancestry cluster reportedly carried fewer N-insertions than the cohort mean. It emerged from a later analysis that several of the most significant clusters appeared to be linked to common viral pathogens. An analysis was carried out at a later point. It showed that HLA-associated TCR beta chains were more clonally expanded than equally common non-associated chains.

The CDR3 spans 15 residues. Per germline, CDR1 SGHRS and CDR2 YFSETQ. Germline trimming cut 3 bases from V and 3 bases from J; bases unmatched to any gene: 4. The PCR was carried out with 60 Vbeta primers and 13 Jbeta primers. Some clones are missing from TCRdb's copy, which holds only in-frame ones; the method was immunoSEQ multiplex PCR. Its table lists 150,000 to 200,000 clones. The J gene is TRBJ2-7, the V gene TRBV5-1, with 12 bases lining up with TRBD1. This receptor was obtained from an older woman in good health and CMV-seronegative. The sequenced material came from PBMCs. The CDR3 bases are TGCGCCAGCAGCTCGGGACAGGGGGCTCTCTACGAGCAGTACTTC. It specifies CASSSGQGALYEQYF.